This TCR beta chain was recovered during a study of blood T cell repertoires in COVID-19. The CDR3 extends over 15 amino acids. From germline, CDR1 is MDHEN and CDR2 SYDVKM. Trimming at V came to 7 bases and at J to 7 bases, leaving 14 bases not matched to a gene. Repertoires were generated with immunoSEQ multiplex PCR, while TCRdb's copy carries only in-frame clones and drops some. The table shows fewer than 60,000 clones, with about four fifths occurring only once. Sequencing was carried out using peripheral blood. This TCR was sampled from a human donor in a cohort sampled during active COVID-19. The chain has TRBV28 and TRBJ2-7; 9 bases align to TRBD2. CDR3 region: CASIGWREGPGEQYF. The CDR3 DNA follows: TGTGCCAGCATTGGGTGGCGGGAGGGCCCGGGAGAGCAGTACTTC.